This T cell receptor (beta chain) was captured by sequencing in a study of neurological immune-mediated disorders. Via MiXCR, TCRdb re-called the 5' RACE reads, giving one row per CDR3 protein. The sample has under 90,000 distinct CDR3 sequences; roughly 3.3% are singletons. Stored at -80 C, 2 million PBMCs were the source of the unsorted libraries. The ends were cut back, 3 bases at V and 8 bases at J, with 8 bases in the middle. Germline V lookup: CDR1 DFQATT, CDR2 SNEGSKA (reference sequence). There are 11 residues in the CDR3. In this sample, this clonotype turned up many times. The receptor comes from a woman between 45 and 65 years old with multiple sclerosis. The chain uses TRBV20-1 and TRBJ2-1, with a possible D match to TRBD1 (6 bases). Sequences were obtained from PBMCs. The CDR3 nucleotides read TGCAGTGCTAGGGGGGCCTATGAGCAGTTCTTC. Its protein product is CSARGAYEQFF.